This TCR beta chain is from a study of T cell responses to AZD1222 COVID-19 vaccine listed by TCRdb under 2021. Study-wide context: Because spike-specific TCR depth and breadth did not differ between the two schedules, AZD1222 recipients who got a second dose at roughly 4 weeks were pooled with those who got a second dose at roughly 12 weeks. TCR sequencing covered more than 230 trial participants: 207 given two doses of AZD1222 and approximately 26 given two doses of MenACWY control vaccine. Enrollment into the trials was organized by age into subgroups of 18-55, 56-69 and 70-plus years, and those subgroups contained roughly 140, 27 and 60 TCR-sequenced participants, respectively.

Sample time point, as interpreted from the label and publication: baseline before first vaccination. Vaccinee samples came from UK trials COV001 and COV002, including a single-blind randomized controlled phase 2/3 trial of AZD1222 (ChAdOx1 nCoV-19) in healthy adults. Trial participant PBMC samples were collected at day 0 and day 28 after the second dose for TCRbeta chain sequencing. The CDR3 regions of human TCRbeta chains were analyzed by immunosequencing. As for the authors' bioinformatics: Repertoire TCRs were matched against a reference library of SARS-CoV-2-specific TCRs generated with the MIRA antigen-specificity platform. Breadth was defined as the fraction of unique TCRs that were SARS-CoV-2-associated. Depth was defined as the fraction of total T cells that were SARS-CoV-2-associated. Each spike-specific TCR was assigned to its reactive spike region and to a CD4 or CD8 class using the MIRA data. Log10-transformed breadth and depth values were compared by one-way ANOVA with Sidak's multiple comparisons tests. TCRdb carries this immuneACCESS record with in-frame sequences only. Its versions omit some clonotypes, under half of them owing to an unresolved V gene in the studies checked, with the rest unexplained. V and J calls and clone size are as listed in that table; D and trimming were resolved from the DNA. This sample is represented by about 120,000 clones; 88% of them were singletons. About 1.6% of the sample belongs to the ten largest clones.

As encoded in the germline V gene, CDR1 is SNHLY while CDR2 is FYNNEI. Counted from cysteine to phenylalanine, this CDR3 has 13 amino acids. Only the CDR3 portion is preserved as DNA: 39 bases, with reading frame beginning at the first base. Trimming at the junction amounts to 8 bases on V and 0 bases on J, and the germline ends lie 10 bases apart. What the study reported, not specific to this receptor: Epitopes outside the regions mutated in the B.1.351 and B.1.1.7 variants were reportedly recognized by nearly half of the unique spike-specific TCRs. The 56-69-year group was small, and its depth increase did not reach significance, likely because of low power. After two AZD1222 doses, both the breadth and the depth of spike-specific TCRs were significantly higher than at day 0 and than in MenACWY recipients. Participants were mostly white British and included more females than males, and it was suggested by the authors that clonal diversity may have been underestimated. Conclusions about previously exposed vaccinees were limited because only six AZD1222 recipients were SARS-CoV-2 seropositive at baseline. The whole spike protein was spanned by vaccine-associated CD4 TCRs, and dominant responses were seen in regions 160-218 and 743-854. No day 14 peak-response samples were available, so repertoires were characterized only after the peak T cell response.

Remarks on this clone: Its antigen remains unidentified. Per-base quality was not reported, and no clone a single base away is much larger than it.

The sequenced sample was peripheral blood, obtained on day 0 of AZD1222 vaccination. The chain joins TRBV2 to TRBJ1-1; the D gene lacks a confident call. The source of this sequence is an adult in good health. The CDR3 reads CASRSEVNTEAFF. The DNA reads TGTGCCAGCCGTAGCGAGGTGAACACTGAAGCTTTCTTT.